What follows are 18 T cell receptor beta chains derived from one specimen sequenced in a study of human T cells and chemical hapten exposure. The time point: patch test 1, 2 weeks after DPC sensitization. Treatment indicated: therapeutic diphenylcyclopropenone sensitization with weekly scalp DPC. A single record per CDR3 protein comes from TCRdb applying MiXCR to the RACE reads. The data hold around 100,000 distinct CDR3 sequences, with approximately 10% observed a single time. The sample here was whole blood, taken in connection with sensitization to the hapten diphenylcyclopropenone (DPC). These receptors came from a woman in her thirties or forties with alopecia areata. Some clones in this sample may be carry-over from other donors' samples.

The sample holds many counts of this clonotype. This rearrangement joins TRBV29-1 to TRBJ2-5, with a possible D match to TRBD2 (6 bases). The CDR3 covers 12 residues. V was trimmed by 6 bases and J by 1 base, leaving 9 bases between them. Germline V CDR1 and CDR2: SQVTM, ANQGSEA. The chain's CDR3 is CSVRRGQETQYF. The CDR3 DNA sequence: TGCAGCGTCAGGCGGGGCCAAGAGACCCAGTACTTC.

This clonotype was seen a few times. This chain joins TRBV12-3 or TRBV12-4 and TRBJ1-2, with 7 bases fitting TRBD1. The CDR3 contains 15 residues. Germline trimming cut 5 bases from V and 4 bases from J; bases unmatched to any gene: 10. The DNA of the CDR3 is TGTGCCAGCAGTCCCGGGACAGATCCCTTCTATGGCTACACCTTC. Its protein product is CASSPGTDPFYGYTF.

This clonotype was found many times. The J gene is TRBJ2-2, the V gene TRBV12-3 or TRBV12-4; no firm D call. Trimming stripped 5 bases from V and 7 bases from J, with 5 bases between. CDR3 length: 11 residues. The CDR3 is CASSPSGELFF. CDR3 DNA sequence: TGTGCCAGCAGTCCTAGCGGGGAGCTGTTTTTT.

This sequence joins TRBV15 and TRBJ2-5; 12 nucleotides agree with TRBD1. The CDR3 has 16 amino acids. J was trimmed by 9 bases and V by 1 base; bases with no gene match: 9. Germline V gene sequence: CDR1 LNHNV, CDR2 YYDKDF (reference sequence). CDR3 amino acids: CATSRVVGTGGGPQYF. DNA of the CDR3: TGTGCCACCAGCAGAGTGGTCGGGACAGGGGGCGGACCCCAGTACTTC.

This clonotype came up many times. CDR3 DNA sequence: TGTGCCAGCAGCGCCCGGCCCCCAGAAGCTTTCTTT. Protein product: CASSARPPEAFF. This chain joins TRBV11-2 and TRBJ1-1, with D hard to call. CDR1 SGHAT and CDR2 FQNNGV come from the germline V gene. CDR3 length equals 12 residues. The V end lost 5 bases, the J end lost 8 bases, and 12 bases lay between the germline ends.

The rearrangement links TRBV7-2 to TRBJ1-2, with TRBD1 identical over 9 bases. The length of the CDR3 is 16 residues. Germline values: CDR1 SGHTA, CDR2 FQGNSA. V shed 5 bases, J shed 8 bases, and the junction held 15 bases outside the gene matches. Written as DNA, the CDR3 is TGTGCCAGCAGCCACCCCGGGACAGGGTTATCATTCGGCTACACCTTC. Translating it yields CASSHPGTGLSFGYTF.

This clonotype was seen more than once but under ten times. The V call is TRBV6-1, the J call TRBJ1-5, with D perhaps matching TRBD1 (6 bases). The V gene lost 7 bases and the J gene lost 6 bases, with 13 bases spanning the gap. Germline assignment: CDR1 MNHNS and CDR2 SASEGT. This CDR3 is 13 amino acids long. The CDR3 DNA reads TGTGCCAGCATTAAGGCGGGGGCTCAGCCCCAGCATTTT. It codes for CASIKAGAQPQHF.

This clonotype has just a few counts. The genes are TRBV9 and TRBJ2-7, with TRBD1 as a possible D gene (6 bases). Between the trimmed V and J ends, which lost 4 bases and 2 bases, there was a span of 16 bases. There are 15 residues in the CDR3. Germline V gene sequence: CDR1 SGDLS, CDR2 YYNGEE. The CDR3 DNA sequence: TGTGCCAGCAGCCCGCAGGGGTGGGACGCCTACGAGCAGTACTTC. Its translation is CASSPQGWDAYEQYF.

The chain couples TRBV20-1 to TRBJ1-5; TRBD1 agrees at 7 bases. Looked up from germline, CDR1 is DFQATT and CDR2 is SNEGSKA (reference sequence). The ends lost 3 bases at V and 8 bases at J; junction bases unmatched: 10. This CDR3 is 14 amino acids long. The CDR3 DNA follows: TGCAGTGCTAGGGACAGGAACGTGGGGAAGCCCCAGCATTTT. It yields the protein CSARDRNVGKPQHF.

The chain is built from TRBV27 and TRBJ1-4, with D hard to call. This CDR3 has 14 amino acids. V gave up 3 bases and J gave up 5 bases, with 10 bases separating them. Germline values: CDR1 MNHEY, CDR2 SMNVEV (reference sequence). The CDR3 loop is CASSFFRGNEKLFF. The CDR3 DNA reads TGTGCCAGCAGTTTCTTCAGAGGCAATGAAAAACTGTTTTTT.

Only a few counts were recorded for this clonotype. V and J are TRBV24-1 and TRBJ1-5; no definite D call. The V gene's germline CDR1 is KGHDR and CDR2 SFDVKD. Trimming shortened V by 5 bases and J by 0 bases, and 7 bases separated the two germline ends. CDR3 length: 14 residues. CDR3 residues: CATSGTHSNQPQHF. As DNA, the CDR3 is TGTGCCACCAGTGGCACACATAGCAATCAGCCCCAGCATTTT.

To note about this clonotype: This sequence may be a read error, since a much larger clone differs from it by one base. The J gene is TRBJ2-5, the V gene TRBV7-7; tentative D call: TRBD1 (5 bases). Germline-derived CDR1 and CDR2 are SSHAT and FNYEAQ (reference sequence). The length of the CDR3 is 14 residues. The CDR3 DNA is TGTGCTAGCAGCTTGGGGCTAGGCGCAGAGCCCCAGTACTTC. Residues: CASSLGLGAEPQYF.

V is TRBV6-1 and J is TRBJ2-2, with 9 bases fitting TRBD1. Trimming cost V 6 bases and J 0 bases; bases outside gene matches: 2. The V gene's germline CDR1 is MNHNS and CDR2 SASEGT. The CDR3 consists of 15 residues. The CDR3 sequence is CASRGQGTNTGELFF. The CDR3 nucleotides read TGTGCCAGCAGAGGACAGGGGACGAACACCGGGGAGCTGTTTTTT.

This clonotype was detected ten times or more. This sequence joins TRBV7-2 and TRBJ2-5, with 8 bases aligning to TRBD1. The ends lost 4 bases at V and 5 bases at J; junction bases unmatched: 9. The CDR3 is 15 amino acids. Germline V gene sequence: CDR1 SGHTA, CDR2 FQGNSA. The DNA for the CDR3 is TGTGCCAGCAGCTCCCCTCGACAGGGGAGGGAGACCCAGTACTTC. Translation gives CASSSPRQGRETQYF.

This clonotype was recorded many times. This chain joins TRBV7-6 and TRBJ2-7; 7 nucleotides align to TRBD1. After removal of 5 bases from V and 1 base from J, the junction contained 8 bases not matched to a gene. Germline V CDR1 and CDR2: SGHVS, FNYEAQ. This CDR3 contains 15 residues. CDR3 DNA: TGTGCCAGCAGCCCCGGGACAGACTTATCCTACGAGCAGTACTTC. As protein: CASSPGTDLSYEQYF.

This chain uses TRBV7-2 with TRBJ1-2; D gene unclear. V was trimmed by 0 bases and J by 2 bases, leaving 4 bases between them. CDR3 length: 13 amino acids. Per the germline V gene, CDR1 is SGHTA and CDR2 is FQGNSA. DNA for the CDR3: TGTGCCAGCAGCTTAGCGAAGAACTATGGCTACACCTTC. As protein: CASSLAKNYGYTF. The full variable domain, in which reference TRBV7-2 and TRBJ1-2 provide the parts outside the CDR3, is GAGVSQSPSNKVTEKGKDVELRCDPISGHTALYWYRQSLGQGLEFLIYFQGNSAPDKSGLPSDRFSAERTGGSVSTLTIQRTQQEDSAVYLCASSLAKNYGYTFGSGTRLTVV.

The chain couples TRBV5-4 to TRBJ2-7; D possibly uses TRBD1 or TRBD2 (6 bases each). This CDR3 is built from 14 residues. Trimming stripped 3 bases from V and 6 bases from J, with 16 bases between. Germline loops: CDR1 SGHNT, CDR2 YYREEE (reference sequence). CDR3: CASSWGDNAGEQYF. The CDR3 DNA is TGTGCCAGCAGCTGGGGGGACAATGCCGGCGAGCAGTACTTC. Full variable domain (rest looked up from reference TRBV5-4 and TRBJ2-7): ETGVTQSPTHLIKTRGQQVTLRCSSQSGHNTVSWYQQALGQGPQFIFQYYREEENGRGNFPPRFSGLQFPNYSSELNVNALELDDSALYLCASSWGDNAGEQYFGPGTRLTVT.

Only a few counts were recorded for this clonotype. J is TRBJ1-1 and V is TRBV30; 8 nucleotides agree with TRBD1. CDR1 and CDR2 from the germline V gene are GTSNPN and SVGIG (reference sequence). This CDR3 is built from 13 residues. J was trimmed by 4 bases and V by 5 bases; bases with no gene match: 6. The DNA of the CDR3 is TGTGCCTGGGGGCACGGACAGGGCACTGAAGCTTTCTTT. This encodes CAWGHGQGTEAFF.